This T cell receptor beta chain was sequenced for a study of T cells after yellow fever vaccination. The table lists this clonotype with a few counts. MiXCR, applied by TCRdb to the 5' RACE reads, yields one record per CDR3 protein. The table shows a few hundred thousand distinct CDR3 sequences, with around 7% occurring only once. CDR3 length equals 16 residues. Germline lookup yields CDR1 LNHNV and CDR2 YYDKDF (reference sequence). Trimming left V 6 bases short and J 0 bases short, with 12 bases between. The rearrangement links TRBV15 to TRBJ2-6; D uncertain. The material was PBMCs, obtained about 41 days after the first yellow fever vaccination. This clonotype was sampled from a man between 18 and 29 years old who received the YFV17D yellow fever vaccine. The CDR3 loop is CATRTDPVSGANVLTF. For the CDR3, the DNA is TGTGCCACCAGAACCGACCCCGTCTCTGGGGCCAACGTCCTGACTTTC.